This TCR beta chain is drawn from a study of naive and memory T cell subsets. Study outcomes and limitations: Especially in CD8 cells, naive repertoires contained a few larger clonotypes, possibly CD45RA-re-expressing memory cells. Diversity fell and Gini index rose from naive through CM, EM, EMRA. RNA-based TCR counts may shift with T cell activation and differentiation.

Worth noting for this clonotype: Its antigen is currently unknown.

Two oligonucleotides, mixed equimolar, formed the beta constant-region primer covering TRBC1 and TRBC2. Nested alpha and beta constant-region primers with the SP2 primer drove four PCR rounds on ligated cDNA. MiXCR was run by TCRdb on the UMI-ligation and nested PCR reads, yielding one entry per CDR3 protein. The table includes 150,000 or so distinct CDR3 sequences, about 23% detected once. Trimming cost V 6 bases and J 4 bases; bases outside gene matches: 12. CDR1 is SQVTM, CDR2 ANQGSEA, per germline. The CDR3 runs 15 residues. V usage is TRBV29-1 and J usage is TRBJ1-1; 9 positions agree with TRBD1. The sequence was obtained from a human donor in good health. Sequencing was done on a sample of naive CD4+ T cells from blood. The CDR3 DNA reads TGCAGCGTCCAATACAGGGGGCGCGTGAGCACTGAAGCTTTCTTT. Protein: CSVQYRGRVSTEAFF.